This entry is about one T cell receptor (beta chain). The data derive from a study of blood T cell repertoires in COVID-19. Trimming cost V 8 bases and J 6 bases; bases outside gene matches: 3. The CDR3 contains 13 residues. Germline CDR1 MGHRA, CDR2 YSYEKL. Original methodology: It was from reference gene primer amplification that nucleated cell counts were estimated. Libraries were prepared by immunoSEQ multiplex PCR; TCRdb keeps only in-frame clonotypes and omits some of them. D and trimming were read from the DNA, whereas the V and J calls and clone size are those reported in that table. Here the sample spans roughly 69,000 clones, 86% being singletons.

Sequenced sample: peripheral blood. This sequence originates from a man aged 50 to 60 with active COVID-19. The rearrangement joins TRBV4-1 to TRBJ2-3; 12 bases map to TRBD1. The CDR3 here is CASRDRGHDTQYF. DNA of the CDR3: TGCGCCAGCCGGGACAGGGGGCATGATACGCAGTATTTT.